These T cell receptor beta chains were read from a single sample in a study of a mutant IDH1 vaccine in newly diagnosed glioma. For these receptors, no antigen is known. Generated by immunoSEQ multiplex PCR, the TCRdb table keeps only in-frame clones and is missing some. The sample records 50,000 or so clones, around 84% being singletons. The specimen was PBMCs, collected from a glioma patient whose treatment included an IDH1 peptide vaccine. All receptors derive from a woman aged 50 to 60 with glioma. Each CDR3 is given with its conserved first and last residue. A D gene is named only where the DNA matches it firmly. Size is stated for part of the rows, as once, few or many counts, or as a class when the clone is expanded.

. TRBD2 TRBJ2-2 TRBV6-6 TGTGCCAGCAGTTTCCAAAGCGGGAGGAACACCGGGGAGCTGTTTTTT CASSFQSGRNTGELFF
. . TRBJ1-2 TRBV9 TGTGCCAGCAGCGCTCCGGGACGGAGTCCCCTTAACTATGGCTACACCTTC CASSAPGRSPLNYGYTF
. . TRBJ1-3 TRBV9 TGTGCCAGCAGCGTTGGGCAGGCTAGCTCTGGAAACACCATATATTTT CASSVGQASSGNTIYF
. . TRBJ2-1 TRBV7-9 TGTGCCAGCAGCTCCATCGTCGGGGGCCATGAGCAGTTCTTC CASSSIVGGHEQFF
. . TRBJ2-4 TRBV7-2 TGTGCCAGCAGTGGGTTAGCCAAAAACATTCAGTACTTC CASSGLAKNIQYF
. . TRBJ1-4 TRBV19 TGTGCCAGTAGTTCCGAGAGGGCAACTAATGAAAAACTGTTTTTT CASSSERATNEKLFF
. . TRBJ2-3 TRBV4-2 TGTGCCAGCAGCCAAGGACGGGGGACTTCCACAGATACGCAGTATTTT CASSQGRGTSTDTQYF
. . TRBJ1-1 TRBV27 TGTGCCAGCAGTTTAGGAGGGAACGAAGCTTTCTTT CASSLGGNEAFF
. . TRBJ1-5 TRBV7-2 TGTGCCAGCAGCCCGTCCAGGGGTTGGAGAAATCAGCCCCAGCATTTT CASSPSRGWRNQPQHF
. . TRBJ1-1 TRBV19 TGTGCCAGTAGCCTAGCGGTATGGACTGAAGCTTTCTTT CASSLAVWTEAFF
. . TRBJ1-2 TRBV4-1 TGCGCCAGCAGCCAAGAGGGGGCCCACCTCTATGGCTACACCTTC CASSQEGAHLYGYTF
few . TRBJ1-6 TRBV10-1 TGCGCCAGCAGTGAAGAAGGTATCGATTCACCCCTCCACTTT CASSEEGIDSPLHF
. . TRBJ1-6 TRBV5-6 TGTGCCAGCAGCTTTGGCGGGAGTGAAACACCCCTCCACTTT CASSFGGSETPLHF
. TRBD1 TRBJ1-5 TRBV7-2 TGTGCCAGCAGCGAGACAGGGGACCTCGTGGGGCCCCAGCATTTT CASSETGDLVGPQHF
. . TRBJ1-4 TRBV5-1 TGCGCCAGCAGCTACGAGGGGCCTCCTAATGAAAAACTGTTTTTT CASSYEGPPNEKLFF
. TRBD2 TRBJ2-5 TRBV9 TGTGCCAGCAGCCCCTCCGCGGGGACTACCCAAGAGACCCAGTACTTC CASSPSAGTTQETQYF
once . TRBJ1-5 TRBV29-1 TGCAGCGTTCGGTCCGGCGATCAGCCCCAGCATTTT CSVRSGDQPQHF
once . TRBJ2-7 TRBV13 TGTGCCAGCAGCCCGAACTCCTACGAGCAGTACTTC CASSPNSYEQYF
. . TRBJ1-5 TRBV2 TGTGCCAGCGGGGGACGGAGCAATCAGCCCCAGCATTTT CASGGRSNQPQHF
. . TRBJ2-2 TRBV11-2 TGTGCCAGCAGACACCTGAACACCGGGGAGCTGTTTTTT CASRHLNTGELFF
. . TRBJ1-2 TRBV4-2 TGTGCCAGCAGCCAAGGACTTCGGGGGGAGGCGGGCTACACCTTC CASSQGLRGEAGYTF
. TRBD1 TRBJ1-2 TRBV10-3 TGTGCCATCGGAGGGCAGGGGGCTCCTAACTATGGCTACACCTTC CAIGGQGAPNYGYTF
. TRBD1 TRBJ1-2 TRBV18 TGTGCCAGCTCACTTGGGACAGGGAATGGCTACACCTTC CASSLGTGNGYTF
. TRBD1 TRBJ1-1 TRBV7-9 TGTGCCAGCAGCATACCCGGGACAGGGCCGGCCACTGAAGCTTTCTTT CASSIPGTGPATEAFF
. . TRBJ1-1 TRBV7-3 TGTGCCAGCAGCTTAAACGATTGGGACACTGAAGCTTTCTTT CASSLNDWDTEAFF
. . TRBJ2-5 TRBV7-5 TGTGTCAGAAGCCCAGGGAAAAAGACCCAGTACTTC CVRSPGKKTQYF